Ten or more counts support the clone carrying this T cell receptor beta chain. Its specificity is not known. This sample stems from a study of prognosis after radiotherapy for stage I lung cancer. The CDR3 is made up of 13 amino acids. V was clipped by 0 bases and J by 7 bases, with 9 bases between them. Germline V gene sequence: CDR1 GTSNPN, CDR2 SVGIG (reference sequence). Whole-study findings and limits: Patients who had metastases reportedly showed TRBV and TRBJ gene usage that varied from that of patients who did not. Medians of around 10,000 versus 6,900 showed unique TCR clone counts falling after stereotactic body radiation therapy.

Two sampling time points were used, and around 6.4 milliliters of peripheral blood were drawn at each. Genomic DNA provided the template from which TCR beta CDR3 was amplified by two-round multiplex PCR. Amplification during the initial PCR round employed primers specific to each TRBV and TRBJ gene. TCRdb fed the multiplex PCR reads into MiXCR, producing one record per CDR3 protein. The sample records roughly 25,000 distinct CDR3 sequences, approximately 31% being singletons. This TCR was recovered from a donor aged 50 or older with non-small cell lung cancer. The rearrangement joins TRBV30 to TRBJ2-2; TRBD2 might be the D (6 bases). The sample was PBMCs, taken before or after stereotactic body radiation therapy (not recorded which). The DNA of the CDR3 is TGTGCCTGGAGTGTAGGAGGGCTCGGGGAGCTGTTTTTT. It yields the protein CAWSVGGLGELFF.